What follows are 19 T cell receptor beta chains derived from one specimen sequenced in a study of blood T cell repertoires in COVID-19. The assay was immunoSEQ multiplex PCR, and TCRdb's table has in-frame clones only and misses some. This table has approximately 300,000 clones, more than 75% appearing once. The sample comprised peripheral blood. All receptors derive from a woman between 50 and 59 years old with acute or convalescent COVID-19.

The chain recombines TRBV5-1 with TRBJ1-3, with D maybe TRBD1 (6 bases). CDR1 is SGHRS and CDR2 is YFSETQ in the germline V gene. Trimming pared 4 bases from V and 4 bases from J, leaving 15 bases between. The length of the CDR3 is 15 residues. DNA of the CDR3: TGCGCCAGCAGCATTACAGGGACGCCCGGAAACACCATATATTTT. As protein: CASSITGTPGNTIYF. Filled out from reference TRBV5-1 and TRBJ1-3, the complete variable domain reads KAGVTQTPRYLIKTRGQQVTLSCSPISGHRSVSWYQQTPGQGLQFLFEYFSETQRNKGNFPGRFSGRQFSNSRSEMNVSTLELGDSALYLCASSITGTPGNTIYFGEGSWLTVV.

V gene TRBV19 combines with J gene TRBJ2-2, with TRBD2 matching over 8 bases. The CDR3 is 16 residues long. Germline CDR1 LNHDA, CDR2 SQIVND (reference sequence). J gave up 6 bases and V 3 bases, and 9 bases lay outside the gene matches. The CDR3 DNA reads as TGTGCCAGTAGTATTGTCGGGAGGGCCGGCGCCGGGGAGCTGTTTTTT. This gives the protein CASSIVGRAGAGELFF.

This chain links TRBV7-3 with TRBJ1-2, with a possible D match to TRBD1 (6 bases). V lost 5 bases and J lost 3, with 13 bases in between. Germline CDR1 and CDR2: SGHTA and FQGTGA. The CDR3 consists of 14 residues. DNA of the CDR3: TGTGCCAGCAGCCCTCGACAGGATTACTATGGCTACACCTTC. It specifies CASSPRQDYYGYTF.

This CDR3 reads CASSLTLAGGEKLFF. The CDR3 DNA reads as TGTGCCAGCAGTTTAACGTTGGCAGGGGGTGAAAAACTGTTTTTT. The chain has TRBV27 and TRBJ1-4; 7 nucleotides agree with TRBD1. Trimming cost V 2 bases and J 7 bases; bases outside gene matches: 7. This CDR3 is built from 15 residues. Germline V CDR1 and CDR2: MNHEY, SMNVEV (reference sequence).

The chain employs TRBV19 and TRBJ2-1, with unresolved D. CDR3 length equals 14 residues. V was trimmed by 1 base and J by 3 bases, leaving 7 bases between them. CDR1 and CDR2 (germline): LNHDA, SQIVND (reference sequence). CDR3 region: CASSIGYGYNEQFF. CDR3 DNA: TGTGCCAGTAGTATAGGGTACGGCTACAATGAGCAGTTCTTC.

J is TRBJ1-2 and V is TRBV4-1, with TRBD1 matching over 8 bases. There are 15 residues in the CDR3. With 4 bases clipped from V and 4 bases from J, the junction kept 8 bases outside the gene matches. CDR1 MGHRA and CDR2 YSYEKL come from the germline V gene. DNA of the CDR3: TGCGCCAGCAGCCTATTACAGGGGGACGCCTATGGCTACACCTTC. Translation: CASSLLQGDAYGYTF.

The rearrangement uses TRBV6-5 and TRBJ1-1, with 8 bases identical to TRBD1. The CDR3 extends over 15 amino acids. The V segment lost 1 base and the J segment 6 bases; nucleotides outside the gene matches: 7. The germline V gene encodes CDR1 MNHEY and CDR2 SVGAGI. Written as DNA, the CDR3 is TGTGCCAGCAGTTACTTGGGCAGGGGGCGTTCTGAAGCTTTCTTT. It codes for CASSYLGRGRSEAFF.

This chain connects TRBV7-3 to TRBJ2-1; D remains unclear. The ends were cut back, 5 bases at V and 12 bases at J, with 14 bases in the middle. Germline CDR1 is SGHTA and CDR2 is FQGTGA. CDR3 length equals 12 residues. Here the CDR3 reads CASSVPLKPQFF. In DNA form, the CDR3 reads TGTGCCAGCAGCGTCCCTCTAAAACCGCAGTTCTTC.

The chain joins TRBV19 to TRBJ1-2, with D possibly matching TRBD1 (6 bases). The ends were cut back, 3 bases at V and 4 bases at J, with 18 bases in the middle. CDR3 length equals 16 residues. Germline CDR1 and CDR2: LNHDA and SQIVND (reference sequence). The CDR3 region is CASSMGGPLGAYGYTF. The DNA for the CDR3 is TGTGCCAGTAGTATGGGGGGGCCACTCGGCGCCTATGGCTACACCTTC.

The rearrangement uses TRBV19 and TRBJ2-7; no reliable D call. V gave up 4 bases and J gave up 6 bases, with 7 bases separating them. The CDR3 is made up of 11 amino acids. Germline loops: CDR1 LNHDA, CDR2 SQIVND (reference sequence). The CDR3 DNA follows: TGTGCCAGTAGTACCCTCGGCGAGCAGTACTTC. This codes for CASSTLGEQYF. The full variable domain, completed using reference TRBV19 and TRBJ2-7, is DGGITQSPKYLFRKEGQNVTLSCEQNLNHDAMYWYRQDPGQGLRLIYYSQIVNDFQKGDIAEGYSVSREKKESFPLTVTSAQKNPTAFYLCASSTLGEQYFGPGTRLTVT.

The CDR3 sequence is CASSSGRVAADYEQYF. In nucleotides, the CDR3 is TGTGCCAGCAGCAGCGGCCGGGTAGCAGCCGACTACGAGCAGTACTTC. V gene TRBV6-2 or TRBV6-3 combines with J gene TRBJ2-7, with D possibly TRBD2 on 5 matching bases. Per the germline V gene, CDR1 is MNHEY and CDR2 is SVGEGT. The CDR3 contains 16 residues. Trimming shortened V by 6 bases and J by 3 bases, and 21 bases separated the two germline ends.

This chain connects TRBV9 to TRBJ2-1; 9 positions agree with TRBD2. The junction had 10 bases not matched to a gene; V was cut back by 0 bases and J by 9 bases. CDR1 and CDR2 (germline): SGDLS, YYNGEE. This CDR3 has 16 residues. The CDR3 region has the DNA TGTGCCAGCAGCGTAGGATGGCGGGAGGGCCTGTTTGAGCAGTTCTTC. Amino acid sequence: CASSVGWREGLFEQFF.

The rearrangement links TRBV30 to TRBJ1-2; the D gene is possibly TRBD1 (6 bases). V lost 5 bases and J 10 bases, leaving 11 bases between the germline ends. CDR3 length: 10 amino acids. Germline V lookup: CDR1 GTSNPN, CDR2 SVGIG (reference sequence). CDR3 loop: CAWARQDYTF. The CDR3 DNA follows: TGTGCCTGGGCTCGACAGGACTACACCTTC.

The chain couples TRBV28 to TRBJ2-1; possibly TRBD2 for D (6 bases). The CDR3 is 15 residues long. Germline values: CDR1 MDHEN, CDR2 SYDVKM. Trimming took off 2 bases at V and 6 bases at J, with 14 bases between the two ends. The CDR3 here is CASSLRGTWGNEQFF. The CDR3 DNA follows: TGTGCCAGCAGTTTACGCGGGACCTGGGGCAATGAGCAGTTCTTC.

The rearrangement uses TRBV28 and TRBJ1-5; D is ambiguous. Germline lookup yields CDR1 MDHEN and CDR2 SYDVKM. The CDR3 sequence is 12 residues long. V gave up 5 bases and J gave up 11 bases, with 13 bases separating them. The CDR3 nucleotides read TGTGCCAGCAGTCCCGGGGTTTCGGCCCAGCATTTT. It specifies CASSPGVSAQHF.

This chain uses TRBV28 with TRBJ1-6; TRBD1 is a possible D gene (6 bases). CDR1 is MDHEN and CDR2 is SYDVKM in the germline V gene. The CDR3 runs 16 residues. Trimming cost V 6 bases and J 0 bases, with 12 bases left between them. Written as DNA, the CDR3 is TGTGCCAGCAGGGTCCGGGACAACTCCTATAATTCACCCCTCCACTTT. It is translated as CASRVRDNSYNSPLHF. Filled out from reference TRBV28 and TRBJ1-6, the complete variable domain reads DVKVTQSSRYLVKRTGEKVFLECVQDMDHENMFWYRQDPGLGLRLIYFSYDVKMKEKGDIPEGYSVSREKKERFSLILESASTNQTSMYLCASRVRDNSYNSPLHFGNGTRLTVT.

This chain joins TRBV12-5 and TRBJ2-3; the match to TRBD1 covers 7 bases. After removal of 6 bases from V and 3 bases from J, the junction contained 6 bases not matched to a gene. Germline assignment: CDR1 LGHNT and CDR2 FRNRAP. The length of the CDR3 is 14 residues. Written as DNA, the CDR3 is TGTGCTAGTGGCCCCGGGACAGCAACAGATACGCAGTATTTT. Its protein product is CASGPGTATDTQYF. The full variable domain, its missing parts supplied by reference TRBV12-5 and TRBJ2-3, is DARVTQTPRHKVTEMGQEVTMRCQPILGHNTVFWYRQTMMQGLELLAYFRNRAPLDDSGMPKDRFSAEMPDATLATLKIQPSEPRDSAVYFCASGPGTATDTQYFGPGTRLTVL.

This clone was seen only a few times. The CDR3 loop reads CSARFDEQYF. The CDR3 nucleotides are TGCAGTGCTAGATTCGACGAGCAGTACTTC. The chain is built from TRBV20-1 and TRBJ2-7, with no clear D. CDR1 and CDR2 (germline): DFQATT, SNEGSKA (reference sequence). The CDR3 has 10 residues. V lost 2 bases and J 5 bases, leaving 4 bases between the germline ends.

This CDR3 reads CASIPTGDGAYGYTF. Here the CDR3 DNA reads TGTGCCAGCATTCCCACAGGGGATGGAGCCTATGGCTACACCTTC. The rearrangement joins TRBV6-5 to TRBJ1-2; TRBD1 aligns across 7 bases. This CDR3 is built from 15 residues. J gave up 4 bases and V 7 bases, and 12 bases lay outside the gene matches. Germline-derived CDR1 and CDR2 are MNHEY and SVGAGI.